This T cell receptor (beta chain) was captured by sequencing in a study of cytomegalovirus exposure and HLA in healthy donors. General study results and limits: Later on, a genetic analysis was performed. It linked a missense variant in DCLRE1C with V- and J-gene trimming of TCR beta. A later analysis associated 15,000 to 20,000 TCR beta sequences with HLA alleles at a 0.05 false discovery rate.

On this clone itself: Its antigen remains unidentified.

PCR used 60 Vbeta primers and 13 Jbeta primers. The method was immunoSEQ multiplex PCR; TCRdb's version includes in-frame clones alone and lacks a portion of them. The table has more than 110,000 clones, 75% to 85% seen once. Trimming pared 8 bases from V and 0 bases from J, leaving 8 bases between. The CDR3 has 12 amino acids. CDR1 and CDR2 (germline): MNHNS, SASEGT. This receptor was identified in a man aged 50-59 years in good health and CMV-seronegative. The sample taken for sequencing was PBMCs. This rearrangement joins TRBV6-1 to TRBJ2-7; TRBD2 might be the D (5 bases). In nucleotides, the CDR3 is TGTGCCAGCTCGGGAAACTCCTACGAGCAGTACTTC. Amino acids: CASSGNSYEQYF.